These 22 T cell receptor beta chains share one sample of origin, sequenced in a study of T cell clonality in common variable immunodeficiency. The repertoire was sequenced with immunoSEQ multiplex PCR; TCRdb's copy has only in-frame clones and lacks some. This sample carries about 39,000 clones, none of them present only once. The sample consisted of peripheral blood mononuclear cells. The receptors originated from a person between 18 and 70 years old in good health.

This clone has a count of ten or more. The read stops 3 residues short of the end of the CDR3; the missing end is completed from the germline J gene. The chain links TRBV30 to TRBJ2-7; 8 bases align to TRBD2. CDR3 length: 15 amino acids. Germline-derived CDR1 and CDR2 are GTSNPN and SVGIG (reference sequence). Unmatched junction bases numbered 7, after V lost 0 bases and J lost 3 bases. This CDR3 reads CAWSVRSSGLYEQYF. CDR3 bases read: TGTGCCTGGAGTGTACGATCTAGCGGGCTCTACGAG.

This clone was recorded at least ten times. The sequenced fragment ends 3 residues before the CDR3 boundary, so the rest is inferred from the germline J gene. V gene TRBV29-1 combines with J gene TRBJ2-2; no definite D call. V lost 3 bases and J 1 base, leaving 6 bases between the germline ends. Germline V CDR1 and CDR2: SQVTM, ANQGSEA. This CDR3 spans 13 amino acids. The CDR3 spells CSVDGQNTGELFF. Incomplete CDR3 DNA: TGCAGCGTTGATGGCCAGAACACCGGGGAG.

This clone came up many times. Sequencing ends 3 residues short of the CDR3 end; the germline J gene provides the rest. The chain has TRBV19 and TRBJ2-7; D not resolved. Trimming removed 1 base at V and 2 bases at J, with 12 bases between. Germline CDR1 reads LNHDA; CDR2 reads SQIVND (reference sequence). The CDR3 runs 15 residues. CDR3: CASSIGAGTTYEQYF. The part of the CDR3 DNA that was read is TGTGCCAGTAGTATAGGGGCCGGCACCACCTACGAG. Based on the CDR3 plus reference TRBV19 and TRBJ2-7, the full variable domain is DGGITQSPKYLFRKEGQNVTLSCEQNLNHDAMYWYRQDPGQGLRLIYYSQIVNDFQKGDIAEGYSVSREKKESFPLTVTSAQKNPTAFYLCASSIGAGTTYEQYFGPGTRLTVT.

This clone turned up a few times. The read terminates 3 residues before the CDR3 end, so the remaining end is supplied by the germline J gene. The gene calls are TRBV7-9 and TRBJ1-1; tentatively, D is TRBD1 (5 bases). Germline assignment: CDR1 SEHNR and CDR2 FQNEAQ (reference sequence). The CDR3 covers 13 residues. The CDR3 loop reads CASSLTPGKGAFF. Partial CDR3 DNA: TGTGCCAGCAGCCTAACCCCAGGGAAGGGG.

This clone occurred many times. The read ends 3 residues shy of where the CDR3 ends; the end is completed using the germline J gene. The chain employs TRBV5-1 and TRBJ2-7, with TRBD2 matching over 9 bases. Trimming at V came to 0 bases and at J to 3 bases, leaving 7 bases not matched to a gene. CDR1 and CDR2 from the germline V gene are SGHRS and YFSETQ. The CDR3 has 16 residues. CDR3 DNA, as far as it was read: TGCGCCAGCAGCTTGGAGGTTACTAGCGGGTACTACGAG. It encodes CASSLEVTSGYYE. The whole CDR3 protein reads CASSLEVTSGYYEQYF. Combining the CDR3 with reference TRBV5-1 and TRBJ2-7 gives the whole variable domain KAGVTQTPRYLIKTRGQQVTLSCSPISGHRSVSWYQQTPGQGLQFLFEYFSETQRNKGNFPGRFSGRQFSNSRSEMNVSTLELGDSALYLCASSLEVTSGYYEQYFGPGTRLTVT.

This clone was recorded at least ten times. From the germline J gene comes the end of the CDR3, since the read stops 3 residues before it. The rearrangement uses TRBV19 and TRBJ2-3, with a tentative D call TRBD2 (6 bases). The CDR3 has 13 residues. The V gene's germline CDR1 is LNHDA and CDR2 SQIVND (reference sequence). V was shortened by 8 bases and J by 2 bases, with 11 bases between the two germline ends. CDR3 DNA (partial): TGTGCCAGTGCCGGACTACCCACAGATACG. This codes for CASAGLPTDT. The CDR3 reads in full as CASAGLPTDTQYF.

This clone occurred many times. The CDR3 extends 3 residues past the end of the read, so its final part is completed from the germline J gene. V is TRBV6-2 or TRBV6-3 and J is TRBJ1-5, with unresolved D. Trimming took off 6 bases at V and 0 bases at J, with 12 bases between the two ends. The CDR3 runs 15 residues. In germline, CDR1 is MNHEY, CDR2 SVGEGT. This CDR3 reads CASRQTDYSNQPQHF. The sequenced CDR3 bases are TGTGCCAGCAGACAGACGGACTATAGCAATCAGCCC.

This clone has at least ten counts. CDR3 sequence reads: CASSLLRIGELFF. The DNA read from the CDR3 is TGTGCCAGCAGCTTACTACGTATCGGGGAG. V is TRBV11-2 and J is TRBJ2-2; D gene ambiguous. The sequence runs out 3 residues before the end of the CDR3; the remainder is reconstructed from the germline J gene. The ends were cut back, 2 bases at V and 7 bases at J, with 8 bases in the middle. Germline CDR1 and CDR2: SGHAT and FQNNGV. The CDR3 spans 13 residues.

This clone was counted many times. The CDR3 end is not reached by the read, which stops 3 residues before it; the germline J gene fills it in. The chain has TRBV7-3 and TRBJ2-1; 12 bases agree with TRBD1. J lost 9 bases, V lost 5 bases, and 8 bases had no gene match. This CDR3 is 15 amino acids long. Germline loops: CDR1 SGHTA, CDR2 FQGTGA. The CDR3 is CASSPRDRGHGEQFF. CDR3 DNA, as far as it was read: TGTGCCAGCAGCCCCCGGGACAGGGGGCACGGTGAG. The full variable domain, in which reference TRBV7-3 and TRBJ2-1 provide the parts outside the CDR3, is GAGVSQTPSNKVTEKGKYVELRCDPISGHTALYWYRQSLGQGPEFLIYFQGTGAADDSGLPNDRFFAVRPEGSVSTLKIQRTERGDSAVYLCASSPRDRGHGEQFFGPGTRLTVL.

Ten or more counts support this clone. The junction differs from germline at one of its ends, possibly a read error. The CDR3 end lies 3 residues beyond the end of the read and is filled in from the germline J gene. The chain recombines TRBV7-7 with TRBJ2-2; D not resolved. CDR3 length equals 15 residues. CDR1 and CDR2 (germline): SSHAT, FNYEAQ (reference sequence). The part of the CDR3 DNA that was read is TGTGCTAGCAGTGCCACTGGGCCCCATGCCGGGGAG. This sequence encodes CASSATGPHAGE. The whole CDR3 reads CASSATGPHAGELFF.

This clone occurred many times. The read terminates 3 residues before the CDR3 end, so the remaining end is supplied by the germline J gene. The rearrangement links TRBV4-1 to TRBJ1-6; a possible D gene is TRBD1 (6 bases). In germline, CDR1 is MGHRA, CDR2 YSYEKL. The CDR3 totals 17 residues. The V end lost 3 bases, the J end lost 7 bases, and 19 bases lay between the germline ends. The CDR3 loop reads CASSQDSLGFRNSPLHF. The CDR3 DNA, read in part, is TGCGCCAGCAGCCAGGACAGCCTAGGGTTTAGGAATTCACCC.

This clone was counted at least ten times. The CDR3 is CSVVGGQGISEAFF. CDR3 bases read: TGCAGCGTTGTAGGTGGGCAGGGAATTTCTGAA. The chain uses TRBV29-1 and TRBJ1-1; maybe TRBD1 (5 bases). Read coverage stops 3 residues before the CDR3 terminus; the germline J gene supplies the remainder. The CDR3 loop spans 14 amino acids. CDR1 SQVTM and CDR2 ANQGSEA come from the germline V gene. V lost 4 bases and J lost 6, with 18 bases in between.

This clone was found many times. The read terminates 3 residues before the CDR3 end, so the remaining end is supplied by the germline J gene. The chain couples TRBV20-1 to TRBJ2-2; 9 bases agree with TRBD1. The V and J ends lost 4 bases and 9 bases, in that order; junction bases with no gene match: 6. Germline loops: CDR1 DFQATT, CDR2 SNEGSKA (reference sequence). The CDR3 sequence is 13 residues long. The CDR3 sequence is CSAKGQGGRELFF. CDR3 bases read: TGCAGTGCTAAGGGACAGGGCGGGAGGGAG.

This clone came up many times. The CDR3 is cut off 3 residues early in the read; its end comes from the germline J gene. The chain uses TRBV19 and TRBJ2-6, with D possibly being TRBD1 (6 bases). Trimming left V 4 bases short and J 0 bases short, with 16 bases between. There are 18 residues in the CDR3. CDR1 LNHDA and CDR2 SQIVND come from the germline V gene (reference sequence). Incomplete CDR3 DNA: TGTGCCAGTAGTAAATTACAGGGTCCGGGCTCTGGGGCCAACGTC. This codes for CASSKLQGPGSGANV. The whole CDR3 reads CASSKLQGPGSGANVLTF.

This clone was counted many times. The CDR3 loop reads CASSYNNEKLFF. The covered CDR3 bases are TGTGCCAGCAGTTACAATAATGAAAAA. V gene TRBV7-2 combines with J gene TRBJ1-4, with D uncertain. From the germline J gene comes the end of the CDR3, since the read stops 3 residues before it. Per the germline V gene, CDR1 is SGHTA and CDR2 is FQGNSA. V was pared by 6 bases and J by 4 bases, with 6 bases between. The CDR3 length is 12 residues.

This clone has at least ten counts. The read ends 3 residues shy of where the CDR3 ends; the end is completed using the germline J gene. The chain carries TRBV20-1 and TRBJ2-7; TRBD2 matches at 8 bases. The CDR3 is 16 residues long. The V and J ends lost 6 bases and 2 bases, in that order; junction bases with no gene match: 15. Germline V lookup: CDR1 DFQATT, CDR2 SNEGSKA (reference sequence). The CDR3 reads CSANPLLAGETYEQYF. The CDR3 bases that were read are TGCAGTGCGAACCCCCTGCTAGCGGGTGAAACCTACGAG.

Concerning this clone itself: The CDR3 goes on 3 residues after the read ends, and that part is filled in from the germline J gene. V is TRBV11-3 and J is TRBJ2-1, with unresolved D. The germline V and J ends were trimmed by 0 bases and 8 bases, with 5 bases remaining between them. CDR1 is SGHNT and CDR2 is YENEEA in the germline V gene. There are 12 residues in the CDR3. This chain's CDR3 is CASSLDQDEQFF. CDR3 DNA (partial): TGTGCCAGCAGCTTAGACCAGGATGAG.

Many counts were recorded for this clone. The DNA ends 3 residues before the CDR3 does, and the rest of the CDR3 is filled in from the germline J gene. The genes are TRBV5-1 and TRBJ2-1; 8 bases agree with TRBD1. The germline V gene has CDR1 SGHRS and CDR2 YFSETQ. Trimming took 4 bases from V and 5 from J; bases not matched to a gene: 11. The CDR3 is 16 residues long. The CDR3 DNA, read in part, is TGCGCCAGCAGCCCACCGACTACAGGGGGGAACAATGAG. This codes for CASSPPTTGGNNE. The whole CDR3 is CASSPPTTGGNNEQFF.

Comments on this clone: The read stops 3 residues short of the end of the CDR3; the missing end is completed from the germline J gene. This chain joins TRBV20-1 and TRBJ1-1, with 7 bases lining up with TRBD1. The V and J ends lost 2 bases and 7 bases, in that order; junction bases with no gene match: 10. From germline, CDR1 is DFQATT and CDR2 SNEGSKA (reference sequence). The CDR3 runs 14 residues. This chain's CDR3 is CSARQGQLGGEAFF. The part of the CDR3 DNA that was read is TGCAGTGCTAGACAGGGACAGTTGGGGGGTGAA.

This clone showed up just a few times. The read ends 3 residues before the CDR3 terminus; that terminus is restored from the germline J gene. The chain carries TRBV7-3 and TRBJ1-1; a possible D gene is TRBD1 (6 bases). Deletions cut 5 bases from V and 5 bases from J, with 12 bases between. This CDR3 is built from 13 residues. Germline CDR1 SGHTA, CDR2 FQGTGA. The sequenced part of the CDR3 DNA is TGTGCCAGCAGCCCCACAGGGAAGACTGAA. Amino acid sequence: CASSPTGKTE. The full-length CDR3 reads as CASSPTGKTEAFF. The full variable domain, in which reference TRBV7-3 and TRBJ1-1 provide the parts outside the CDR3, is GAGVSQTPSNKVTEKGKYVELRCDPISGHTALYWYRQSLGQGPEFLIYFQGTGAADDSGLPNDRFFAVRPEGSVSTLKIQRTERGDSAVYLCASSPTGKTEAFFGQGTRLTVV.

Many counts were recorded for this clone. The DNA ends 3 residues before the CDR3 does, and the rest of the CDR3 is filled in from the germline J gene. V and J are TRBV5-1 and TRBJ2-3, with TRBD2 identical over 8 bases. J lost 2 bases, V lost 0 bases, and 2 bases had no gene match. CDR1 is SGHRS and CDR2 is YFSETQ in the germline V gene. The CDR3 is made up of 15 amino acids. The CDR3 spells CASSLGGRYTDTQYF. The part of the CDR3 DNA that was read is TGCGCCAGCAGCTTGGGCGGGAGGTACACAGATACG.

CDR3 DNA (partial): TGCGCCAGCAGTAAACAGGGCGACACCGGGGAG. This encodes CASSKQGDTGE. In full, the CDR3 reads CASSKQGDTGELFF. The chain is built from TRBV5-1 and TRBJ2-2, with D tentatively TRBD1 (6 bases). The observed sequence ends 3 residues before the CDR3 terminus, with the missing tail filled in from the germline J gene. Germline CDR1 SGHRS, CDR2 YFSETQ. The CDR3 has 14 amino acids. The V end lost 5 bases, the J end lost 3 bases, and 11 bases lay between the germline ends. The full variable domain, completed using reference TRBV5-1 and TRBJ2-2, is KAGVTQTPRYLIKTRGQQVTLSCSPISGHRSVSWYQQTPGQGLQFLFEYFSETQRNKGNFPGRFSGRQFSNSRSEMNVSTLELGDSALYLCASSKQGDTGELFFGEGSRLTVL.